This passage covers 26 T cell receptor beta chains from one sample sequenced in a study of sequential checkpoint blockade in melanoma (dated by TCRdb to between 2017 and 2020). What the treatment or condition label conveys for this sample: randomized to nivolumab then ipilimumab (arm A) or the reverse (arm B). The protocol used for the library was the immunoSEQ multiplex PCR assay. This immuneACCESS table, as held by TCRdb, lists in-frame sequences with V and J called but not all clones. Of the missing ones, under half trace to an unresolved V gene in checked studies; the others have no known cause. This sample lists around 30,000 clones; less than 90% were detected once. The biggest ten clones account for roughly a fifth of the sample. Sequenced here: CD8+ T cells sorted from blood (inferred from file names), sampled from a patient given nivolumab and ipilimumab in sequence. The receptors were gathered from a human donor with melanoma.

This chain uses TRBV9 with TRBJ2-7, with TRBD2 matching 10 bases. The CDR3 loop spans 14 amino acids. Germline values: CDR1 SGDLS, CDR2 YYNGEE. Trimming cost V 2 bases and J 5 bases; bases outside gene matches: 4. CDR3 nucleotides: TGTGCCAGCAGCGTCCTAGCGGGAGTCAACGAGCAGTACTTC. Translation gives CASSVLAGVNEQYF. Full variable domain (missing parts from reference TRBV9 and TRBJ2-7): DSGVTQTPKHLITATGQRVTLRCSPRSGDLSVYWYQQSLDQGLQFLIQYYNGEERAKGNILERFSAQQFPDLHSELNLSSLELGDSALYFCASSVLAGVNEQYFGPGTRLTVT.

This clone was observed a single time. The chain employs TRBV19 and TRBJ1-1, with a tentative D call TRBD1 (5 bases). This CDR3 has 14 residues. CDR1 LNHDA and CDR2 SQIVND come from the germline V gene (reference sequence). The V gene lost 6 bases and the J gene lost 4 bases, with 15 bases spanning the gap. CDR3 sequence: CASSAGWIGTEAFF. For the CDR3, the DNA is TGTGCCAGTAGCGCAGGGTGGATCGGCACTGAAGCTTTCTTT.

The rearrangement links TRBV7-2 to TRBJ2-3; 8 nucleotides align to TRBD2. The V gene's germline CDR1 is SGHTA and CDR2 FQGNSA. This CDR3 region has 17 residues. V shed 1 base and J 6 bases; nucleotides not matched to a gene: 12. Written as DNA, the CDR3 is TGTGCCAGCAGCTTAGGTATTAGCGGGGCATTTGGGGATACGCAGTATTTT. Protein sequence: CASSLGISGAFGDTQYF.

V usage is TRBV11-2 and J usage is TRBJ1-5; perhaps TRBD1 as D (5 bases). Trimming removed 0 bases from V and 0 bases from J, with 9 bases in between. Looked up from germline, CDR1 is SGHAT and CDR2 is FQNNGV. The CDR3 totals 16 residues. The CDR3 loop reads CASSLDNQGSNQPQHF. Written as DNA, the CDR3 is TGTGCCAGCAGCTTAGATAACCAGGGTAGCAATCAGCCCCAGCATTTT.

J is TRBJ2-1 and V is TRBV7-8; 10 bases line up with TRBD2. The trim removed 1 base at V and 4 bases at J, leaving 4 bases unmatched. Germline CDR1 reads SGHVS; CDR2 reads FQNEAQ. The CDR3 runs to 16 residues. As DNA, the CDR3 is TGTGCCAGCAGCTTAGATCCAGCGGGGGGGTACAATGAGCAGTTCTTC. It encodes CASSLDPAGGYNEQFF.

This clone appeared a few times. CDR3 nucleotides: TGTGCCAGCAGCTCTAGCGGGGGGGTTGCCGGGGAGCTGTTTTTT. The encoded protein is CASSSSGGVAGELFF. V gene TRBV5-6 combines with J gene TRBJ2-2; TRBD2 aligns across 12 bases. Losses at the gene ends were 3 bases for V and 6 bases for J; bases not matched to a gene: 3. CDR1 is SGHDT, CDR2 YYEEEE, per germline. The CDR3 has 15 residues.

The gene calls are TRBV6-6 and TRBJ2-7; 7 nucleotides agree with TRBD1. V dropped 3 bases and J dropped 0; count of bases not matched to a gene: 8. This CDR3 comprises 16 residues. The germline gives CDR1 MNHNY, CDR2 SVGAGI (reference sequence). CDR3 coding DNA: TGTGCCAGCAGTTATCCCACAGGGGAAAGCTCCTACGAGCAGTACTTC. Protein sequence: CASSYPTGESSYEQYF.

The rearrangement uses TRBV27 and TRBJ2-1, with 8 bases fitting TRBD1. Germline values: CDR1 MNHEY, CDR2 SMNVEV (reference sequence). Trimming at V came to 7 bases and at J to 8 bases, leaving 13 bases not matched to a gene. CDR3 length: 15 amino acids. CDR3 amino acids: CASTTKRTGLYEQFF. The CDR3 region has the DNA TGTGCCAGCACAACTAAACGGACAGGGTTGTATGAGCAGTTCTTC.

The rearrangement links TRBV27 to TRBJ1-4; 7 bases align to TRBD1. Germline values: CDR1 MNHEY, CDR2 SMNVEV (reference sequence). The trim removed 5 bases at V and 11 bases at J, leaving 17 bases unmatched. The CDR3 has 16 residues. CDR3 coding DNA: TGTGCCAGCAGTCCCGCCCCCGGGACAGCGATGAGGAAACTGTTTTTT. It specifies CASSPAPGTAMRKLFF.

The rearrangement uses TRBV28 and TRBJ2-5, with TRBD1 as a possible D gene (5 bases). TRBJ2-7 explains the end of the DNA better; the J call may be wrong. The germline V gene has CDR1 MDHEN and CDR2 SYDVKM. The CDR3 consists of 15 residues. This CDR3 reads CASSFGQGVLHEQYF. The DNA of the CDR3 is TGTGCCAGCAGTTTTGGCCAGGGTGTCCTCCACGAGCAGTACTTC.

This chain uses TRBV4-1 with TRBJ1-1; 8 bases are a match to TRBD1. Germline assignment: CDR1 MGHRA and CDR2 YSYEKL. The V gene end was trimmed by 2 bases and the J gene end by 6 bases; junction bases not matched to a gene: 5. This CDR3 region has 14 residues. The CDR3 nucleotides read TGCGCCAGCAGCCAATCAGGGGGCTGGCCTGAAGCTTTCTTT. Translating gives CASSQSGGWPEAFF.

The chain couples TRBV4-3 to TRBJ2-5; maybe TRBD2 (5 bases). Trimming pared 0 bases from V and 5 bases from J, leaving 19 bases between. Germline V gene data show CDR1 as LGHNA and CDR2 as YSLEER. This CDR3 contains 17 residues. CDR3 residues: CASSQDRGVGIRETQYF. CDR3 coding DNA: TGCGCCAGCAGCCAAGATCGGGGAGTGGGGATCAGGGAGACCCAGTACTTC.

The chain combines TRBV29-1 with TRBJ2-1, with 12 bases lining up with TRBD1. Germline values: CDR1 SQVTM, CDR2 ANQGSEA. Germline trimming cut 7 bases from V and 6 bases from J; bases unmatched to any gene: 13. This CDR3 has 16 amino acids. CDR3 coding DNA: TGCAGCGCCCGGGACAGGGGGCACTTACCGCCCAATGAGCAGTTCTTC. This gives the protein CSARDRGHLPPNEQFF.

This clone was seen a single time. The chain recombines TRBV19 with TRBJ2-6; TRBD1 aligns across 7 bases. Per the germline V gene, CDR1 is LNHDA and CDR2 is SQIVND (reference sequence). Unmatched junction bases numbered 16, after V lost 6 bases and J lost 2 bases. CDR3 length equals 19 residues. Here the CDR3 reads CASSTTDYTQGAGANVLTF. The CDR3 coding sequence is TGTGCCAGTAGCACTACCGATTATACGCAGGGGGCTGGGGCCAACGTCCTGACTTTC.

The chain combines TRBV4-1 with TRBJ1-1; no clear D gene. The CDR3 consists of 14 residues. CDR1 is MGHRA and CDR2 is YSYEKL in the germline V gene. Trimming shortened V by 3 bases and J by 1 base, and 9 bases separated the two germline ends. DNA for the CDR3: TGCGCCAGCAGCCACGGATGGAGGAACACTGAAGCTTTCTTT. Its protein product is CASSHGWRNTEAFF.

V is TRBV27 and J is TRBJ2-3; 7 positions match TRBD1. The CDR3 is made up of 16 amino acids. The V gene end was trimmed by 1 base and the J gene end by 1 base; junction bases not matched to a gene: 5. From germline, CDR1 is MNHEY and CDR2 SMNVEV (reference sequence). The CDR3 DNA is TGTGCCAGCAGTTTATTACCCGGACAGGGCACAGATACGCAGTATTTT. It encodes CASSLLPGQGTDTQYF.

The chain employs TRBV19 and TRBJ1-5; tentatively, D is TRBD1 (6 bases). V shed 3 bases and J shed 3 bases, with 9 bases lying between them. The CDR3 has 14 amino acids. Germline values: CDR1 LNHDA, CDR2 SQIVND (reference sequence). The CDR3 sequence is CASSMYRDNQPQHF. As DNA, the CDR3 is TGTGCCAGTAGTATGTACAGGGACAATCAGCCCCAGCATTTT.

The chain uses TRBV5-4 and TRBJ2-5; TRBD2 might be the D (6 bases). The germline V and J ends were trimmed by 2 bases and 2 bases, with 13 bases remaining between them. CDR3 length equals 15 residues. Germline V gene data show CDR1 as SGHNT and CDR2 as YYREEE (reference sequence). The DNA of the CDR3 is TGTGCCAGCAGCTTCGTCGGGGGATCTCAAGAGACCCAGTACTTC. Translating gives CASSFVGGSQETQYF.

This chain links TRBV14 with TRBJ1-4, with D possibly being TRBD1 (6 bases). The CDR3 is 15 residues long. Germline CDR1 and CDR2: SGHDN and FVKESK. Trimming left V 0 bases short and J 8 bases short, with 13 bases between. The CDR3 bases are TGTGCCAGCAGCCAAGATTTGCAGGGGAGAGAAAAACTGTTTTTT. This translates into CASSQDLQGREKLFF. The full variable domain, in which reference TRBV14 and TRBJ1-4 provide the parts outside the CDR3, is EAGVTQFPSHSVIEKGQTVTLRCDPISGHDNLYWYRRVMGKEIKFLLHFVKESKQDESGMPNNRFLAERTGGTYSTLKVQPAELEDSGVYFCASSQDLQGREKLFFGSGTQLSVL.

The V gene is TRBV6-5, the J gene TRBJ2-3; D not resolved. CDR3 length equals 16 residues. Looked up from germline, CDR1 is MNHEY and CDR2 is SVGAGI. Trimming removed 2 bases from V and 1 base from J, with 13 bases in between. In DNA form, the CDR3 reads TGTGCCAGCAGTTACCAGGCCCTCATAGGCACAGATACGCAGTATTTT. Protein: CASSYQALIGTDTQYF.

This rearrangement joins TRBV6-1 to TRBJ1-5; D unclear. The CDR3 is made up of 12 amino acids. The germline gives CDR1 MNHNS, CDR2 SASEGT. Deletions cut 6 bases from V and 4 bases from J, with 7 bases between. CDR3 sequence (DNA): TGTGCCAGCAGGGGAGGGAATCAGCCCCAGCATTTT. It specifies CASRGGNQPQHF.

The chain joins TRBV10-3 to TRBJ2-3, with 9 bases that match TRBD1. The CDR3 extends over 17 amino acids. Germline V gene data show CDR1 as ENHRY and CDR2 as SYGVKD. J lost 0 bases, V lost 0 bases, and 4 bases had no gene match. This CDR3 is CAISESGGTGSTDTQYF. CDR3 DNA sequence: TGTGCCATCAGTGAGTCGGGAGGGACAGGGAGCACAGATACGCAGTATTTT.

The chain joins TRBV4-3 to TRBJ1-4; maybe TRBD1 (5 bases). Germline CDR1 reads LGHNA; CDR2 reads YSLEER. The CDR3 length is 16 residues. V shed 0 bases and J shed 6 bases, with 14 bases lying between them. CDR3 nucleotide sequence: TGCGCCAGCAGCCAAGATCGCAGGGCGGTTTATGAAAAACTGTTTTTT. It specifies CASSQDRRAVYEKLFF.

The rearrangement uses TRBV5-6 and TRBJ2-7; 10 bases align to TRBD1. CDR1 and CDR2 (germline): SGHDT, YYEEEE. This CDR3 spans 13 amino acids. With 5 bases clipped from V and 9 bases from J, the junction kept 8 bases outside the gene matches. CDR3 sequence reads: CASRRTGGWVQYF. CDR3 in DNA: TGTGCCAGCAGGCGGACAGGGGGATGGGTGCAGTACTTC.

The rearrangement links TRBV29-1 to TRBJ1-1; 9 bases map to TRBD1. From germline, CDR1 is SQVTM and CDR2 ANQGSEA. V shed 3 bases and J 1 base; nucleotides not matched to a gene: 3. The CDR3 runs 14 residues. CDR3 loop: CSVEDRGGNTEAFF. CDR3 DNA sequence: TGCAGCGTTGAGGACAGGGGAGGGAACACTGAAGCTTTCTTT. The complete variable domain, with remaining parts taken from reference TRBV29-1 and TRBJ1-1, reads SAVISQKPSRDICQRGTSLTIQCQVDSQVTMMFWYRQQPGQSLTLIATANQGSEATYESGFVIDKFPISRPNLTFSTLTVSNMSPEDSSIYLCSVEDRGGNTEAFFGQGTRLTVV.

The chain uses TRBV6-6 and TRBJ2-3, with 7 bases identical to TRBD2. CDR3 length: 16 amino acids. Trimming cost V 3 bases and J 6 bases; bases outside gene matches: 12. The germline CDR1 and CDR2 sequences are MNHNY and SVGAGI (reference sequence). CDR3 in DNA: TGTGCCAGCAGTTATCCTGGGCGGGAGTCAAGCGATACGCAGTATTTT. It codes for CASSYPGRESSDTQYF.